The clone carrying this T cell receptor beta chain has at least ten counts. Its antigen is currently unknown. What was amplified from RNA transcripts were TCR beta CDR3 regions. TCR CDR3 regions were first amplified by RT-PCR with HTBI primers. TCRdb analysed the multiplex PCR reads with MiXCR anew, one entry per CDR3 protein. The table shows roughly 380,000 distinct CDR3 sequences, with approximately 15% occurring only once. The data belong to a study of T cells in Graves' hyperthyroidism and ophthalmopathy. Study results and caveats: The majority of expanded thyroid clonotypes above 0.001 also appeared in blood.

Patients aged 18 to 65 with hyperthyroidism were newly diagnosed, with duration under 2 months. The CDR3 sequence is 15 residues long. With 6 bases clipped from V and 2 bases from J, the junction kept 7 bases outside the gene matches. The gene calls are TRBV12-3 or TRBV12-4 and TRBJ2-5; 9 bases fit TRBD2. The origin of this receptor is an older woman with Graves' hyperthyroidism. Sequenced material: blood. This CDR3 is CASRSSGSTQETQYF. The CDR3, as DNA: TGTGCCAGCAGGAGTAGCGGGAGTACTCAAGAGACCCAGTACTTC.